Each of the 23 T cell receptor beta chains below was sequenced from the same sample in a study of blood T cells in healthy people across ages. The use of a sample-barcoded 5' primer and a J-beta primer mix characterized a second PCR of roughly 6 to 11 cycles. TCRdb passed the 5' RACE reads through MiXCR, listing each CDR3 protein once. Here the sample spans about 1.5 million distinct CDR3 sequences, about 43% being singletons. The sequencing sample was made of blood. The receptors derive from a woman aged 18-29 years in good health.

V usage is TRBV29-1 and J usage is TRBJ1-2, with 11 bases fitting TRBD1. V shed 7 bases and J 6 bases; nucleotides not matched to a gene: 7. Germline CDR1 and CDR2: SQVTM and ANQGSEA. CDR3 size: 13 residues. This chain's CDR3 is CSGGGQGGNGYTF. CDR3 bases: TGCAGCGGTGGGGGACAGGGGGGGAATGGCTACACCTTC.

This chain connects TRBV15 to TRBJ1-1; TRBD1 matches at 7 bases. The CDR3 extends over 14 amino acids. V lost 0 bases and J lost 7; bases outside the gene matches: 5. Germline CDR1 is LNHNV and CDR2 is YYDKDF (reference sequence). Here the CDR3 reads CATSRDRGGSEAFF. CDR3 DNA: TGTGCCACCAGCAGAGATAGAGGGGGCAGTGAAGCTTTCTTT.

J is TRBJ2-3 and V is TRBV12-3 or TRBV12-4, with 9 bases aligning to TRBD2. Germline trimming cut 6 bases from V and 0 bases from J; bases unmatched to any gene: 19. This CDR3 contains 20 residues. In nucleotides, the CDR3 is TGTGCCAGCAGCACCTGGACTAGCGTCGCCAGACAGCCAAGCACAGATACGCAGTATTTT. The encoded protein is CASSTWTSVARQPSTDTQYF.

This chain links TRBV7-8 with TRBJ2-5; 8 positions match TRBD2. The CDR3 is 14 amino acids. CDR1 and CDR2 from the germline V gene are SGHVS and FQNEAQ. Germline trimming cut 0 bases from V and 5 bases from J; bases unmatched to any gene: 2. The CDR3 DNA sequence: TGTGCCAGCAGCTTAGCGGCTAGCGGGGAGACCCAGTACTTC. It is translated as CASSLAASGETQYF.

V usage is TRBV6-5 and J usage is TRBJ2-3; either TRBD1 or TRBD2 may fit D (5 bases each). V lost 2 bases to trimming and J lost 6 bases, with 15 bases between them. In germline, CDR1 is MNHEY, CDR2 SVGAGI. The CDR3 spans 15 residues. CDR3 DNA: TGTGCCAGCAGTTACGGGGGAAACCCACCCGATACGCAGTATTTT. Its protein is CASSYGGNPPDTQYF.

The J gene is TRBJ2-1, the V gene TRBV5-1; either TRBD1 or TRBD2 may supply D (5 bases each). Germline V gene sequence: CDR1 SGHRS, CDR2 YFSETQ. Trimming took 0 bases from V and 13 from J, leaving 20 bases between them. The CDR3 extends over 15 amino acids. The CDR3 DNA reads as TGCGCCAGCAGCTTGGACAGGTGGGATCGGACTGAACAGTTCTTC. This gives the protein CASSLDRWDRTEQFF.

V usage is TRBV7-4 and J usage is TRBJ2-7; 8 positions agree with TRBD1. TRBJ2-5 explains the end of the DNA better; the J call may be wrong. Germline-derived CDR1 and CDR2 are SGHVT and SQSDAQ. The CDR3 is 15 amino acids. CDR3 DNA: TGTGCCAGCAGCTTAGTTTCAGGGGGCGAGGAGACCCAGTACTTC. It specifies CASSLVSGGEETQYF.

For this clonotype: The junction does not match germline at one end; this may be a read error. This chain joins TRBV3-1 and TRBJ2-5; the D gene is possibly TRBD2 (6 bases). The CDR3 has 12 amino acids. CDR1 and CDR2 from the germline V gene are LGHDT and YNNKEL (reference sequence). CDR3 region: CASSPRRETLYF. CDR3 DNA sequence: TGTGCCAGCAGCCCTCGGAGGGAGACCCTGTACTTC.

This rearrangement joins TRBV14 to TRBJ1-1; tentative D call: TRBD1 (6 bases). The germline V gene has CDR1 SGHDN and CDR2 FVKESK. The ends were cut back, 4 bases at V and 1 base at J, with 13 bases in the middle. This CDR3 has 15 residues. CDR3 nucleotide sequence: TGTGCCAGCAGCCTCATAGAAGGGGGGAACACTGAAGCTTTCTTT. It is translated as CASSLIEGGNTEAFF.

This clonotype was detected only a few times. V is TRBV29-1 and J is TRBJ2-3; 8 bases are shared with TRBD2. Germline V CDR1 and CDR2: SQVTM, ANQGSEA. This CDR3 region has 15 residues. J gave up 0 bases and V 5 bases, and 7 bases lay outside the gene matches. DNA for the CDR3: TGCAGCGTTCGGGGGGGGGCATTTAGCACAGATACGCAGTATTTT. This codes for CSVRGGAFSTDTQYF.

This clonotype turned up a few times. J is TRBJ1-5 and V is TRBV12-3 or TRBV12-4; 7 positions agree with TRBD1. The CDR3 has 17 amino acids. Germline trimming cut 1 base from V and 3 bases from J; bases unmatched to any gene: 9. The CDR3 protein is CASSLGFGTVSNQPQHF. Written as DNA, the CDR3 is TGTGCCAGCAGTTTAGGGTTTGGGACAGTGTCCAATCAGCCCCAGCATTTT.

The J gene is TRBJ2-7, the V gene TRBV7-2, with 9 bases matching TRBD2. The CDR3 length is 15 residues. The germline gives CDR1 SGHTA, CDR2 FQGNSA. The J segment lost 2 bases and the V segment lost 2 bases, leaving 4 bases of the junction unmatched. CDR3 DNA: TGTGCCAGCAGCTTAACTAGCGGGCCAGCCTACGAGCAGTACTTC. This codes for CASSLTSGPAYEQYF.

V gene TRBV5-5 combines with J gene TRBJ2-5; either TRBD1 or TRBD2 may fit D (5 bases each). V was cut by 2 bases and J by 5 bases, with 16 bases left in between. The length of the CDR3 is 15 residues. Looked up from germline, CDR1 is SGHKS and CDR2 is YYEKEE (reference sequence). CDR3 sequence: CASSFTGRGVETQYF. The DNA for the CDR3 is TGTGCCAGCAGCTTTACGGGAAGAGGGGTGGAGACCCAGTACTTC.

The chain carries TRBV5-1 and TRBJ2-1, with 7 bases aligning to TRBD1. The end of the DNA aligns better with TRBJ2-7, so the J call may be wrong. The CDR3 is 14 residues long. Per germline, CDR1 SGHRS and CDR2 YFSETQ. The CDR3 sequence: CASSYGTEYNEQYF. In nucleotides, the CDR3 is TGCGCCAGCAGCTACGGGACAGAATACAATGAGCAGTACTTC.

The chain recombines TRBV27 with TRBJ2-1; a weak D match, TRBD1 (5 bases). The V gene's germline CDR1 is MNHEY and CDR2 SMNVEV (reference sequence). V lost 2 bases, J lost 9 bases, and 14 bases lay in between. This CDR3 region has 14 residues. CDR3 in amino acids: CASSLRGLVFEQFF. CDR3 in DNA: TGTGCCAGCAGTTTAAGGGGATTGGTGTTTGAGCAGTTCTTC.

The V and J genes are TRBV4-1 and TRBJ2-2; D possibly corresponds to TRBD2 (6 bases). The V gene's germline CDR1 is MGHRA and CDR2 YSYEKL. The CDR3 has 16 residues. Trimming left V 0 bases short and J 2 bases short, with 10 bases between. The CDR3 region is CASSQDPGGNTGELFF. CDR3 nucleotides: TGCGCCAGCAGCCAAGATCCCGGGGGAAACACCGGGGAGCTGTTTTTT.

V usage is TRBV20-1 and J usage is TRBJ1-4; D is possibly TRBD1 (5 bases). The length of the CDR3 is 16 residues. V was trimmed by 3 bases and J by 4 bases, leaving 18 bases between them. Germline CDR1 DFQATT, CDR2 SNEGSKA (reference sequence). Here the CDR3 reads CSARVLGGADNEKLFF. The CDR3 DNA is TGCAGTGCTAGGGTGCTAGGCGGGGCGGATAATGAAAAACTGTTTTTT.

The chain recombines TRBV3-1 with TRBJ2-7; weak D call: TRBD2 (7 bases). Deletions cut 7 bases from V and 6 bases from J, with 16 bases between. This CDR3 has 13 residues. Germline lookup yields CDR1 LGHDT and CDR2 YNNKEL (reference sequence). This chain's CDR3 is CASKKGGGLEQYF. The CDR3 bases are TGTGCCAGCAAAAAGGGGGGGGGTCTCGAGCAGTACTTC.

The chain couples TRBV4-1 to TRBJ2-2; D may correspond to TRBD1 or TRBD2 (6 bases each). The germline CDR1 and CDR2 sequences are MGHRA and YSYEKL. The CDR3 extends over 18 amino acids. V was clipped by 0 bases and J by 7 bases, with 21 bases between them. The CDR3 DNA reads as TGCGCCAGCAGCCAAGAGTCATACAGGGAAGTGCGGGACGGGGAGCTGTTTTTT. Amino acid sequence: CASSQESYREVRDGELFF.

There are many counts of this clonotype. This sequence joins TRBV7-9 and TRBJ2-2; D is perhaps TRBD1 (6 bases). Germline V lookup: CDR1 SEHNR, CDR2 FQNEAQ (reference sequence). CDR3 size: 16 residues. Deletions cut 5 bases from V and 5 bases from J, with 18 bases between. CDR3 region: CASSPKTFTGTGELFF. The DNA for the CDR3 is TGTGCCAGCAGCCCGAAGACTTTTACAGGGACCGGGGAGCTGTTTTTT.

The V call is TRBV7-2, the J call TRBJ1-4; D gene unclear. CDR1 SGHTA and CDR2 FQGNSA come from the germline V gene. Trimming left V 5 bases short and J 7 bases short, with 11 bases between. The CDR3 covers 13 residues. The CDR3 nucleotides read TGTGCCAGCAGCCTCCCTAAACCTGAAAAACTGTTTTTT. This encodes CASSLPKPEKLFF.

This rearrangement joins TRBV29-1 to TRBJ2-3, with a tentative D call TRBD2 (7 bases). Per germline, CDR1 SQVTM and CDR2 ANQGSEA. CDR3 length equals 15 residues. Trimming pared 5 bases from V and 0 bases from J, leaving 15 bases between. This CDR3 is CSVRGAEGSTDTQYF. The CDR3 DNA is TGCAGCGTTCGGGGGGCCGAAGGTAGCACAGATACGCAGTATTTT.

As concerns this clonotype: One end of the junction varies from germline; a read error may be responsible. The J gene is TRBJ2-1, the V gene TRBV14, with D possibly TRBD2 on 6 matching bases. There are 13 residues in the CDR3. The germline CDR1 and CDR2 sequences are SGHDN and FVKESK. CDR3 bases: TGTGCCAGCGGCCAAGGGCTAGCGAATGAGCAGTTCTTC. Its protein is CASGQGLANEQFF.